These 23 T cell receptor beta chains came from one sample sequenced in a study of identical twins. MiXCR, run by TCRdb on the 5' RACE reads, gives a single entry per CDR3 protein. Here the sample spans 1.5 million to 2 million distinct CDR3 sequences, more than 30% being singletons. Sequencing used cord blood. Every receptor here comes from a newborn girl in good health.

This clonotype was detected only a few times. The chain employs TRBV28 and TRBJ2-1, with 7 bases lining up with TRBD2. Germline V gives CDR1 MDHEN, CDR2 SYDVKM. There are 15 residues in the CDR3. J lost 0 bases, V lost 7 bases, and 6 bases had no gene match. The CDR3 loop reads CASISVAGSYNEQFF. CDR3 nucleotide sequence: TGTGCCAGCATCTCAGTAGCGGGCTCCTACAATGAGCAGTTCTTC.

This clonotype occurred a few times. CDR3 DNA: TGTGCCAGCCCCGGGTCCAACTACGAGCAGTACTTC. This encodes CASPGSNYEQYF. This sequence joins TRBV7-9 and TRBJ2-7, with D uncertain. Germline V lookup: CDR1 SEHNR, CDR2 FQNEAQ (reference sequence). This CDR3 comprises 12 residues. Trimming pared 8 bases from V and 3 bases from J, leaving 11 bases between.

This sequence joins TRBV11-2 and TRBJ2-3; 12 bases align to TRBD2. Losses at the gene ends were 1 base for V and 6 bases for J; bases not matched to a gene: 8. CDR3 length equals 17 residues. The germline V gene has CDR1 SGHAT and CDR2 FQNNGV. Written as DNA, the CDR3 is TGTGCCAGCAGCTTAGGGTCCTGGACTAGCGGGATTGATACGCAGTATTTT. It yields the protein CASSLGSWTSGIDTQYF.

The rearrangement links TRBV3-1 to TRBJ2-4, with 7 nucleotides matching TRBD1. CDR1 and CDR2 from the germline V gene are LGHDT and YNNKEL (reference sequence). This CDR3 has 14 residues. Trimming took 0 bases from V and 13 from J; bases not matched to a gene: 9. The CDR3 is CASSQDYAGTEQYF. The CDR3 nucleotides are TGTGCCAGCAGCCAAGATTACGCCGGGACAGAGCAGTACTTC.

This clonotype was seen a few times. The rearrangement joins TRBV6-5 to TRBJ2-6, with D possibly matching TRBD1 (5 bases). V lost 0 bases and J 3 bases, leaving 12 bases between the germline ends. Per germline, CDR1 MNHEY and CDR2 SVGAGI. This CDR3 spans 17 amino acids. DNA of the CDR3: TGTGCCAGCAGTTACTCCCGCAGGGCGAATGGGGCCAACGTCCTGACTTTC. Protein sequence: CASSYSRRANGANVLTF.

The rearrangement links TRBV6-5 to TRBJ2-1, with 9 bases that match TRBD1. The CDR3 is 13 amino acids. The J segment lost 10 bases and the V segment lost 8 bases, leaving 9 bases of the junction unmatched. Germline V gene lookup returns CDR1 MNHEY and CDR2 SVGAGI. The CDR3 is CASRGTGFYEQFF. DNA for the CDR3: TGTGCCAGCCGAGGGACAGGGTTCTACGAGCAGTTCTTC.

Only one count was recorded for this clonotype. CDR3 region: CASTDQERGRYYNEQFF. CDR3 nucleotides: TGCGCCAGCACCGATCAGGAGAGGGGAAGATACTACAATGAGCAGTTCTTC. V usage is TRBV4-1 and J usage is TRBJ2-1, with D perhaps TRBD1 or TRBD2 (5 bases each). Trimming removed 7 bases from V and 3 bases from J, with 22 bases in between. CDR1 is MGHRA and CDR2 is YSYEKL in the germline V gene. The CDR3 extends over 17 amino acids.

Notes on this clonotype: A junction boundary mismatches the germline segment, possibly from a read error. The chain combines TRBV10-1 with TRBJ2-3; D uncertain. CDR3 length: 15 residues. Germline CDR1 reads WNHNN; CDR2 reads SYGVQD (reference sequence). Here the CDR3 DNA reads TGCGCCAGCAATGAGTCTGGGTCAGCCACAGATACGCAGTATTTT. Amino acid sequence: CASNESGSATDTQYF.

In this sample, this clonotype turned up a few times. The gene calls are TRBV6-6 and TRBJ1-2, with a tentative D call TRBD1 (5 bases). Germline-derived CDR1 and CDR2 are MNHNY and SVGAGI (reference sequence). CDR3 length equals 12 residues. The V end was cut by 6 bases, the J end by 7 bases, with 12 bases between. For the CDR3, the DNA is TGTGCCAGCAGGCCAGGGAGGAGTGGCTACACCTTC. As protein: CASRPGRSGYTF.

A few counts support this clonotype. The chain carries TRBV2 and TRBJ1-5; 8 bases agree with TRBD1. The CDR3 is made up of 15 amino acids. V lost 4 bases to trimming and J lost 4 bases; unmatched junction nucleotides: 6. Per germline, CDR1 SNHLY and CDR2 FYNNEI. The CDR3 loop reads CASSVTGGPNQPQHF. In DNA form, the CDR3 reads TGTGCCAGCAGTGTAACAGGGGGGCCAAATCAGCCCCAGCATTTT.

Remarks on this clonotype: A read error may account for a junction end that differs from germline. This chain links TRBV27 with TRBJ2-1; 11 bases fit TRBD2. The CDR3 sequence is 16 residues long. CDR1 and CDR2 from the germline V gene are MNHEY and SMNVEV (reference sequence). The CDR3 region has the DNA TGTGCCAGCAGTCCGACAACTAGCGGGAGTGGCAATGAGCAGATCTTC. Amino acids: CASSPTTSGSGNEQIF.

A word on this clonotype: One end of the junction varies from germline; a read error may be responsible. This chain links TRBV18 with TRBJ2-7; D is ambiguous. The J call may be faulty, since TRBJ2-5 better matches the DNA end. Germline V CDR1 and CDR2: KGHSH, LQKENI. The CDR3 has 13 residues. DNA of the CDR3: TGTGCCAGCGCACCATACACGGAAGAGACCCAGTACTTC. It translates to CASAPYTEETQYF.

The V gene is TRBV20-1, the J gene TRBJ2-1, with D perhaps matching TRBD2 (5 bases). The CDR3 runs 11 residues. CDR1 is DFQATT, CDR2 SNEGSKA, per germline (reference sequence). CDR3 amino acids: CRGMEATEQFF. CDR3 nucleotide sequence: TGCAGGGGGATGGAGGCTACTGAGCAGTTCTTC.

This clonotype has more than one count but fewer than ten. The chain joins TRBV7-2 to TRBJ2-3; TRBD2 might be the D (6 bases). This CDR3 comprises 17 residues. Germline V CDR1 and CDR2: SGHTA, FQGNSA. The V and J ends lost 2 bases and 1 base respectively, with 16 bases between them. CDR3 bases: TGTGCCAGCAGCTTAACTAGGGTAGCGGACCGCACAGATACGCAGTATTTT. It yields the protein CASSLTRVADRTDTQYF.

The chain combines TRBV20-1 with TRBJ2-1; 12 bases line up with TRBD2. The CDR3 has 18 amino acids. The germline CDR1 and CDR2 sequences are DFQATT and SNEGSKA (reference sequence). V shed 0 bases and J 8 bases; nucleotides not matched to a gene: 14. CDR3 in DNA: TGCAGTGCTAGAGATCTGGCTAGCGGGAGGGCAAGGTTCGATGAGCAGTTCTTC. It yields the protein CSARDLASGRARFDEQFF.

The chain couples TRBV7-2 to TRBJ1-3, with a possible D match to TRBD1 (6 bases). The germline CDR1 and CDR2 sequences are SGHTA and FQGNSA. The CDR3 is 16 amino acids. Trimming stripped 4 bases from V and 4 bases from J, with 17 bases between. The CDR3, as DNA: TGTGCCAGCAGCTCAAATCCAGGGGATACCGGAAACACCATATATTTT. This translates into CASSSNPGDTGNTIYF. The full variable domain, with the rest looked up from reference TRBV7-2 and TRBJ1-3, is GAGVSQSPSNKVTEKGKDVELRCDPISGHTALYWYRQSLGQGLEFLIYFQGNSAPDKSGLPSDRFSAERTGGSVSTLTIQRTQQEDSAVYLCASSSNPGDTGNTIYFGEGSWLTVV.

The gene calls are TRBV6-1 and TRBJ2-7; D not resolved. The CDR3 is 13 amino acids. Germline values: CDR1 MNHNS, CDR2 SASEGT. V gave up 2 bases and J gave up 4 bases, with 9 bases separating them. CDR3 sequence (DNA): TGTGCCAGCAGTGAAACCCTAGTGTACGAGCAGTACTTC. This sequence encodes CASSETLVYEQYF.

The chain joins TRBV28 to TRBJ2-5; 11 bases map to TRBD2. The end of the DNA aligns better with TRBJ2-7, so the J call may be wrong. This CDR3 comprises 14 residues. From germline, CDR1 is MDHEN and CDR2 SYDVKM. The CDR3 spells CASTRLAGPYEQYF. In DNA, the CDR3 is TGTGCCAGCACTCGACTAGCGGGGCCCTACGAGCAGTACTTC.

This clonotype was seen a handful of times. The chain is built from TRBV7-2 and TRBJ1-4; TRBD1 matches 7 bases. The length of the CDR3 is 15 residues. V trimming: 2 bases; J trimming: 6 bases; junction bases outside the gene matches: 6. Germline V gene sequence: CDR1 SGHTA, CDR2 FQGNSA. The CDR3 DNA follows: TGTGCCAGCAGCTTAAGGGGGACAGTCCATGAAAAACTGTTTTTT. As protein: CASSLRGTVHEKLFF.

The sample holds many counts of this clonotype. CDR3 residues: CASSSAGYGYTF. CDR3 in DNA: TGTGCCAGCAGCTCGGCCGGCTATGGCTACACCTTC. The chain combines TRBV7-9 with TRBJ1-2, with D uncertain. Trimming shortened V by 4 bases and J by 4 bases, and 7 bases separated the two germline ends. From germline, CDR1 is SEHNR and CDR2 FQNEAQ (reference sequence). CDR3 length equals 12 residues.

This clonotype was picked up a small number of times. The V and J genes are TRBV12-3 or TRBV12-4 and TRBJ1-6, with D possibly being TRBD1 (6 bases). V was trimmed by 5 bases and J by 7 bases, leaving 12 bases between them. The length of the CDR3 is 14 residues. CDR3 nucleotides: TGTGCCAGCAGTCAAGGACAGCAGAATTCACCCCTCCACTTT. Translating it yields CASSQGQQNSPLHF.

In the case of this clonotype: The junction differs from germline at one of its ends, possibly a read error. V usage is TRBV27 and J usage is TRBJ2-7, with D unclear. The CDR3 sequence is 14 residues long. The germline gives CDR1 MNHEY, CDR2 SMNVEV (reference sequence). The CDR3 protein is CAGSLRRSSYEQYF. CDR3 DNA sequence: TGTGCCGGCAGTTTACGGCGGAGCTCCTACGAGCAGTACTTC.

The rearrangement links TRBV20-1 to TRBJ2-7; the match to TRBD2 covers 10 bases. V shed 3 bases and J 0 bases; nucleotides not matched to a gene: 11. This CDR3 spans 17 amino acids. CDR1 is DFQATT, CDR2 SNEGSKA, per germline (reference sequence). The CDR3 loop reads CSASPLAGVSYSYEQYF. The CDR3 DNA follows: TGCAGTGCTAGTCCCCTAGCGGGAGTCAGCTACTCCTACGAGCAGTACTTC.